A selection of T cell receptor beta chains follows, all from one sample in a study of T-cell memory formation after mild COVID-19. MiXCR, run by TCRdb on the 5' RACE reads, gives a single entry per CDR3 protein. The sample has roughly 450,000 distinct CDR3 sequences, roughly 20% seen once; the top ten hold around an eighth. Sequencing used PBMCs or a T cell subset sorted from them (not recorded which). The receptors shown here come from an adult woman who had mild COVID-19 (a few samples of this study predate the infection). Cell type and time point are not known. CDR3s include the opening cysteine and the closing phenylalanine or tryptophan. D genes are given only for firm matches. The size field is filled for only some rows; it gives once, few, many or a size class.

cdr3_aa: CASSLALTGTSGSGEQYF
clone_size: many
j_call: TRBJ2-7
v_call: TRBV12-3/TRBV12-4
d_call: TRBD2

cdr3_aa: CASSPRVRGDGTDTQYF
clone_size: few
j_call: TRBJ2-3
v_call: TRBV18
d_call: TRBD2

cdr3_aa: CASSVGVTSTDTQYF
clone_size: many
j_call: TRBJ2-3
v_call: TRBV9
d_call: .

cdr3_aa: CAISEQGTNEKLFF
clone_size: .
j_call: TRBJ1-4
v_call: TRBV10-3
d_call: .

cdr3_aa: CASSLAPGPTYEQYF
clone_size: .
j_call: TRBJ2-7
v_call: TRBV5-4
d_call: .

cdr3_aa: CASRRGQGPYEQYF
clone_size: .
j_call: TRBJ2-7
v_call: TRBV6-5
d_call: TRBD1

cdr3_aa: CASSLVEGEATNEKLFF
clone_size: .
j_call: TRBJ1-4
v_call: TRBV5-1
d_call: .

cdr3_aa: CSASFGTGNYEQYF
clone_size: .
j_call: TRBJ2-7
v_call: TRBV20-1
d_call: TRBD1

cdr3_aa: CASTGDGEKLFF
clone_size: .
j_call: TRBJ1-4
v_call: TRBV12-3/TRBV12-4
d_call: .

cdr3_aa: CASSSLGAGGFSTEAFF
clone_size: few
j_call: TRBJ1-1
v_call: TRBV12-3/TRBV12-4
d_call: TRBD1

cdr3_aa: CASSPGAGYEQYF
clone_size: few
j_call: TRBJ2-7
v_call: TRBV18
d_call: .

cdr3_aa: CAWSMRSTDTQYF
clone_size: .
j_call: TRBJ2-3
v_call: TRBV30
d_call: .

cdr3_aa: CASSSTNGGYEQYF
clone_size: .
j_call: TRBJ2-7
v_call: TRBV7-8
d_call: .

cdr3_aa: CASILGQNTEAFF
clone_size: few
j_call: TRBJ1-1
v_call: TRBV7-9
d_call: .

cdr3_aa: CASSIDREGDTQYF
clone_size: .
j_call: TRBJ2-3
v_call: TRBV13
d_call: .

cdr3_aa: CSQGGIVYEQYF
clone_size: .
j_call: TRBJ2-7
v_call: TRBV20-1
d_call: TRBD2

cdr3_aa: CASSPQDMVGYTYEQYF
clone_size: many
j_call: TRBJ2-7
v_call: TRBV7-8
d_call: .

cdr3_aa: CASSLLGTGANEQFF
clone_size: .
j_call: TRBJ2-1
v_call: TRBV5-4
d_call: TRBD1

cdr3_aa: CASSLVGRTTYEQYF
clone_size: few
j_call: TRBJ2-7
v_call: TRBV5-5
d_call: .

cdr3_aa: CASSLYGARSSYEQYF
clone_size: many
j_call: TRBJ2-7
v_call: TRBV27
d_call: .

cdr3_aa: CASSPGQGRAYTEAFF
clone_size: .
j_call: TRBJ1-1
v_call: TRBV6-2/TRBV6-3
d_call: TRBD1

cdr3_aa: CASTPRGQGSTGELFF
clone_size: few
j_call: TRBJ2-2
v_call: TRBV9
d_call: .

cdr3_aa: CASSRLDLGLSGANVLTF
clone_size: few
j_call: TRBJ2-6
v_call: TRBV4-1
d_call: .

cdr3_aa: CASIEKSRVEGNTEAFF
clone_size: .
j_call: TRBJ1-1
v_call: TRBV6-1
d_call: .

cdr3_aa: CSVEGPVPEAFF
clone_size: few
j_call: TRBJ1-1
v_call: TRBV29-1
d_call: .

cdr3_aa: CSVRDHPYEQYF
clone_size: .
j_call: TRBJ2-7
v_call: TRBV29-1
d_call: .

cdr3_aa: CASSEYGQGAEQYF
clone_size: few
j_call: TRBJ2-7
v_call: TRBV25-1
d_call: TRBD1

cdr3_aa: CAIRGTGGLTEAFF
clone_size: .
j_call: TRBJ1-1
v_call: TRBV10-3
d_call: TRBD1

cdr3_aa: CASGPMDEQFF
clone_size: .
j_call: TRBJ2-1
v_call: TRBV9
d_call: .

cdr3_aa: CASSLIGVAGAYEQYF
clone_size: .
j_call: TRBJ2-7
v_call: TRBV7-2
d_call: TRBD2

cdr3_aa: CASSKGQGGNTEAFF
clone_size: .
j_call: TRBJ1-1
v_call: TRBV5-1
d_call: TRBD1

cdr3_aa: CASGNRQGRESPLHF
clone_size: few
j_call: TRBJ1-6
v_call: TRBV27
d_call: TRBD1

cdr3_aa: CASVYRPSLAPLRYEQYF
clone_size: .
j_call: TRBJ2-7
v_call: TRBV6-1
d_call: .

cdr3_aa: CASSLVLAGTDTQYF
clone_size: few
j_call: TRBJ2-3
v_call: TRBV5-1
d_call: TRBD2

cdr3_aa: CASSLRLVNTGELFF
clone_size: few
j_call: TRBJ2-2
v_call: TRBV7-8
d_call: .

cdr3_aa: CASSNKRAGRYEQYF
clone_size: .
j_call: TRBJ2-7
v_call: TRBV21-1
d_call: .

cdr3_aa: CASSVGAEGDEQFF
clone_size: few
j_call: TRBJ2-1
v_call: TRBV9
d_call: .

cdr3_aa: CASSFRSSGEQETQYF
clone_size: .
j_call: TRBJ2-5
v_call: TRBV6-6
d_call: TRBD2

cdr3_aa: CASSLLGGGASYEQYF
clone_size: few
j_call: TRBJ2-7
v_call: TRBV7-8
d_call: .